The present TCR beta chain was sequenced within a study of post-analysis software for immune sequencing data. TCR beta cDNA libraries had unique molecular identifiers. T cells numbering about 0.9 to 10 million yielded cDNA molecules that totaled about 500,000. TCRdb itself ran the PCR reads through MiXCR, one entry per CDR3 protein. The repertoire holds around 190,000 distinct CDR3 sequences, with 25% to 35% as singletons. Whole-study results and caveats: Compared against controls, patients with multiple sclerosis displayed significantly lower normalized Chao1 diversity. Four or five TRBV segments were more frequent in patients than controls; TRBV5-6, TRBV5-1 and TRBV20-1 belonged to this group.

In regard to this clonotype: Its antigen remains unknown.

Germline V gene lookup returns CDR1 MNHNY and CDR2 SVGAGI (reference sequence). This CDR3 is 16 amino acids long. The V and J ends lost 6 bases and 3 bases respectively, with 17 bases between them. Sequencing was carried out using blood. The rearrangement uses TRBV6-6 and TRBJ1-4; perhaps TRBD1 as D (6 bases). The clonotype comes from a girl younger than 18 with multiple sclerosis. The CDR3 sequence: CASSLKTGSANEKLFF. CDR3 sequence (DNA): TGTGCCAGCAGCTTAAAAACAGGGTCAGCTAATGAAAAACTGTTTTTT.